Listed below are T cell receptor beta chains from one sample, sequenced in a study of read filtering for tumor transcriptome and immune sequencing. Each CDR3 protein is one row after TCRdb ran MiXCR on the reads. Here the sample spans some 30,000 distinct CDR3 sequences, under 20% being singletons. Specimen: a population of CD138-negative cells sorted from bone marrow. All receptors come from a donor at least 40 years old with multiple myeloma. The CDR3 runs from the conserved cysteine through the conserved F or W. A D gene is named only where the DNA matches it firmly. Clone size is not always given. Where it is, it says once, few, many or a class for expanded clones.

V,size,J,D,DNA,CDR3
TRBV18,many,TRBJ1-5,NA,TGTGCCAGCTCAGATCAGGGACAGCCCCAGCATTTT,CASSDQGQPQHF
TRBV15,many,TRBJ2-5,NA,TGTGCCACCAGCAGAGATAGAGGACAGCAAGAGACCCAGTACTTC,CATSRDRGQQETQYF
TRBV7-3,many,TRBJ2-3,TRBD1,TGTGCCAGCAGCCTAGGCGCAGGGGGAAGCACAGATACGCAGTATTTT,CASSLGAGGSTDTQYF
TRBV12-3/TRBV12-4,many,TRBJ2-5,TRBD1,TGTGCCAGCAGAACAGGGGGGCAAGAGACCCAGTACTTC,CASRTGGQETQYF
TRBV28,NA,TRBJ2-3,TRBD2,TGTGCCAGCAGCGCCAGTGGGGGGGGGGTGTCCGCAGATACGCAGTATTTT,CASSASGGGVSADTQYF
TRBV12-3/TRBV12-4,many,TRBJ1-1,NA,TGTGCCAGCAGTGAGGACGGGGCGAACACTGAAGCTTTCTTT,CASSEDGANTEAFF
TRBV5-1,many,TRBJ2-3,NA,TGCGCCAGCAGCTTGGTTTCAGGCGGTGTCGTCACAGATACGCAGTATTTT,CASSLVSGGVVTDTQYF
TRBV6-2/TRBV6-3,many,TRBJ2-1,NA,TGTGCCAGCAGTTACGCGGCCGTAGGAGAGCAGTTCTTC,CASSYAAVGEQFF
TRBV7-6,many,TRBJ2-3,NA,TGTGCCAGCAGCTTAGAAGGGCTTACTAGCACAGATACGCAGTATTTT,CASSLEGLTSTDTQYF
TRBV2,many,TRBJ1-4,TRBD1,TGTGCCAGCAGTTCAACAGGGGGCCTACTGTTTTTT,CASSSTGGLLFF
TRBV20-1,NA,TRBJ2-1,NA,TGCAGTGCTAGAGTTGCGGGGTACTCCTACAATGGGCAGTTCTTC,CSARVAGYSYNGQFF
TRBV5-1,many,TRBJ2-2,TRBD1,TGCGCCAGCAGCTTGGGGGACAGGGGACAGACCGGGGAGCTGTTTTTT,CASSLGDRGQTGELFF
TRBV6-2/TRBV6-3,NA,TRBJ2-1,TRBD2,TGTGCCAGCAGCTCTACAACCCATGGACTAGCGACAGATAATGAGCAGTTCTTC,CASSSTTHGLATDNEQFF
TRBV6-5,many,TRBJ2-3,NA,TGTGCCACCCAGAGCACAGATACGCAGTATTTT,CATQSTDTQYF
TRBV20-1,NA,TRBJ2-3,NA,TGCAGTCCAGGAAGCACAGATACGCAGTATTTT,CSPGSTDTQYF
TRBV3-1,many,TRBJ1-1,NA,TGTGCCAGCAGCCCCTACATGGGGGGTGACACTGAAGCTTTCTTT,CASSPYMGGDTEAFF
TRBV5-1,many,TRBJ2-7,TRBD1,TGCGCCAGCAGCTTGACAGGGGGCTATTCGTACGAGCAGTACTTC,CASSLTGGYSYEQYF
TRBV18,many,TRBJ2-1,TRBD2,TGTGCCAGCTCACCACCGAAGGGAGGGGCCGGCTACAATGAGCAGTTCTTC,CASSPPKGGAGYNEQFF
TRBV2,many,TRBJ2-3,NA,TGTGCCAGCAGTGACAGGACGAGCACAGATACGCAGTATTTT,CASSDRTSTDTQYF
TRBV11-2,many,TRBJ1-1,NA,TGTGCCAGCAGCTTCACAGCGAACACTGAAGCTTTCTTT,CASSFTANTEAFF
TRBV5-1,NA,TRBJ2-7,NA,TGCGCCAGCAGCGATGAAGGTAGTTCTGCTAAAGACGAGCAGTACTTC,CASSDEGSSAKDEQYF
TRBV2,few,TRBJ2-1,TRBD2,TGTGCCAGCAGAACGGGAGCGGGGAGCTCCTACAATGAGCAGTTCTTC,CASRTGAGSSYNEQFF
TRBV20-1,many,TRBJ1-2,NA,TGCAGTGCTAGAGATCTCGGGAGGGCAGGTGGCTACACCTTC,CSARDLGRAGGYTF
TRBV3-1,many,TRBJ2-3,NA,TGTGCCAGCAGCCAGGGGGATGTAAGCACAGATACGCAGTATTTT,CASSQGDVSTDTQYF
TRBV6-6,many,TRBJ2-7,NA,TGTGCCAGCAGTTACTCTCGGGACGCAGCCTACGAGCAGTACTTC,CASSYSRDAAYEQYF
TRBV5-1,many,TRBJ2-1,NA,TGCGCCAGCGGAGAGTTCGATGAGCAGTTCTTC,CASGEFDEQFF
TRBV28,many,TRBJ2-7,NA,TGTGCCAGCAGTTTGAGGGCTTACGAGCAGTACTTC,CASSLRAYEQYF
TRBV2,many,TRBJ2-5,NA,TGTGCCAGCAACCAGAACCAAGAGACCCAGTACTTC,CASNQNQETQYF
TRBV18,many,TRBJ1-1,NA,TGTGCCAGCTCCGGGGACTGGATCGCTGAAGCTTTCTTT,CASSGDWIAEAFF
TRBV18,NA,TRBJ2-7,TRBD1,TGTGCCAGCTCCCCGGAGGACAGGGGATCCTACGAGCAGTACTTC,CASSPEDRGSYEQYF
TRBV12-3/TRBV12-4,many,TRBJ2-5,NA,TGTGCCAGCAGTTTAGTCGGGCGATTAGAGACCCAGTACTTC,CASSLVGRLETQYF
TRBV7-6,many,TRBJ1-5,NA,TGTGCCAGCAGCTTAGACTCAGCCCGCGGGGGCAATCAGCCCCAGCATTTT,CASSLDSARGGNQPQHF
TRBV18,many,TRBJ2-5,NA,TGTGCCAGCTCACTTCAGACACAAGAGACCCAGTACTTC,CASSLQTQETQYF
TRBV20-1,many,TRBJ2-3,NA,TGCAGTGCTAGAGGGGTTCTCCGGGGACCGTCATCAGATACGCAGTATTTT,CSARGVLRGPSSDTQYF
TRBV30,many,TRBJ2-1,NA,TGTGCCTGGAGTGTTAGGGACGTGGCGTTCTTC,CAWSVRDVAFF
TRBV5-1,many,TRBJ2-3,TRBD1,TGCGCCAGCAGCTTGGCCACAGGGGCCACAGATACGCAGTATTTT,CASSLATGATDTQYF
TRBV5-6,many,TRBJ2-7,NA,TGTGCCAGCAGCTTGGACGTTCGGGCTAGCTCCTACGAGCAGTACTTC,CASSLDVRASSYEQYF
TRBV5-1,many,TRBJ2-1,TRBD2,TGCGCCAGCAGCTTGCTAGCGGGAGGGCCACAAGAGCAGTTCTTC,CASSLLAGGPQEQFF
TRBV7-8,NA,TRBJ1-5,NA,TGTGCCAGCGGAGAGCGGGCTTATAGCAATCAGCCCCTGCATTTT,CASGERAYSNQPLHF
TRBV18,many,TRBJ2-3,NA,TGTGCCAGCTCACCATCCGGATACCCCACAGATACGCAGTATTTT,CASSPSGYPTDTQYF
TRBV2,many,TRBJ2-7,TRBD2,TGTGCCAGCAGCCAGAGTAGCGGGCCGGTGAAGGAGCAGTACTTC,CASSQSSGPVKEQYF
TRBV21-1,many,TRBJ1-1,NA,TGTGCCAGCAGCAGAGGGCCGAACACTGAAGCTTTCTTT,CASSRGPNTEAFF
TRBV7-8,many,TRBJ1-2,NA,TGTGCCAGCAGCTCTCGGATAGGCTATGGCTACACCTTC,CASSSRIGYGYTF
TRBV28,few,TRBJ2-5,TRBD2,TGTGCCAGCACCTGGGGACTAGCGGAAGAGACCCAGTACTTC,CASTWGLAEETQYF
TRBV7-2,many,TRBJ2-7,TRBD2,TGTGCCAGCAGCTGGAGGAGACTAGCGGAAGACGAGCAGTACTTC,CASSWRRLAEDEQYF
TRBV19,many,TRBJ2-7,NA,TGTGCCAGTAGTACGACCCAATTATACGAGCAGTACTTC,CASSTTQLYEQYF
TRBV7-6,many,TRBJ2-7,NA,TGTGCCAGCAGCCCGCAGACAGGTTCGAGCTACGAGCAGTACTTC,CASSPQTGSSYEQYF
TRBV7-9,many,TRBJ1-1,TRBD1,TGTGCCAGCAGCTCTCCCCCTGCGGACAGGGGGCGGACTGAAGCTTTCTTT,CASSSPPADRGRTEAFF
TRBV12-3/TRBV12-4,many,TRBJ2-1,NA,TGTGCCAGCAGCCGCTTGGGGGGCATGGATGAGCAGTTCTTC,CASSRLGGMDEQFF